This TCR beta chain was identified in a study of glioma-infiltrating T cells. V lost 0 bases, J lost 1 base, and 7 bases lay in between. Germline CDR1 DFQATT, CDR2 SNEGSKA (reference sequence). The CDR3 sequence is 14 residues long. The iRepertoire nested amplicon-rescue multiplex PCR amplified TCR alpha and beta CDR3s from RNA. TCRdb re-derived calls from the multiplex PCR reads in MiXCR, one entry per CDR3 protein. This sample has 150,000 to 200,000 distinct CDR3 sequences, with approximately 30% found just once. This clonotype was counted many times. This sequence originates from a human donor with low-grade glioma or glioblastoma, undergoing nonglioma brain surgery, or in good health (not recorded which). The chain couples TRBV20-1 to TRBJ2-1; TRBD2 is a possible D gene (5 bases). Source material: glioma tissue, nonneoplastic brain tissue, or PBMCs (not recorded which). The CDR3 bases are TGCAGTGCTAGAGAACTAGGGTCCTACAATGAGCAGTTCTTC. This translates into CSARELGSYNEQFF.